The clone carrying this T cell receptor beta chain was seen a few times. Its antigen is undetermined. The data belong to a study of post-analysis software for immune sequencing data. Across the whole study: The disease courses spanned relapsing-remitting, secondary progressive and progressive-relapsing forms of multiple sclerosis.

The ends were cut back, 0 bases at V and 4 bases at J, with 14 bases in the middle. The CDR3 is 16 residues long. Germline V gives CDR1 MNHEY, CDR2 SVGAGI. Built from TCR beta cDNA, the libraries had unique molecular identifiers in them. From the PCR reads, TCRdb called clonotypes with MiXCR, one entry per CDR3 protein. The data hold some 700,000 distinct CDR3 sequences, with more than 50% observed a single time. Study-wide points: Compared against controls, patients with multiple sclerosis displayed significantly lower normalized Chao1 diversity. When patients were compared with controls, 4 or 5 TRBV segments were more frequent, TRBV5-6, TRBV5-1 and TRBV20-1 among them.

The receptor's source is a girl aged 2 to 9 with multiple sclerosis. What was sequenced was blood. The genes are TRBV6-5 and TRBJ2-3, with a weak D call TRBD2 (7 bases). CDR3: CASSYSYGGQPDTQYF. CDR3 bases: TGTGCCAGCAGTTACTCGTACGGGGGGCAACCAGATACGCAGTATTTT.